The clone carrying this T cell receptor (beta chain) was picked up a small number of times. Its antigen is undetermined. The sample belongs to a study of cytomegalovirus exposure and HLA in healthy donors. General study results and limits: Based on reports, TCR beta sequences accurately predicted HLA-A and HLA-B alleles for most subjects. Analysis was carried out at a later point, and it linked a missense DCLRE1C variant to TCR beta V- and J-gene trimming.

This CDR3 spans 15 amino acids. The V gene's germline CDR1 is MNHEY and CDR2 SMNVEV (reference sequence). Trimming at V came to 6 bases and at J to 2 bases, leaving 6 bases not matched to a gene. Amplification used 60 Vbeta primers and 13 Jbeta primers. The table came from immunoSEQ multiplex PCR; TCRdb's copy has only in-frame clones and leaves some out. The sample has approximately 120,000 clones, roughly 73% seen once. Specimen: PBMCs. The receptor comes from a man aged 55-75 years in good health and CMV-seropositive. The rearrangement uses TRBV27 and TRBJ2-7; 11 nucleotides match TRBD1. The CDR3, as DNA: TGTGCCAGCAGCGAAGGGACAGGGGGTACCTACGAGCAGTACTTC. It translates to CASSEGTGGTYEQYF.